The source of this T cell receptor beta chain is a study of OX40 agonist ivuxolimab in advanced cancers. The overall study: Checkpoint inhibitors had been given previously to 40% of patients.

Regarding this clone: What it binds is unknown.

V trimming: 4 bases; J trimming: 0 bases; junction bases outside the gene matches: 3. This CDR3 has 14 amino acids. CDR1 and CDR2 (germline): GTSNPN, SVGIG (reference sequence). Study findings and constraints: Normalized expansion of T-cell clones was also low for some nonresponders. There was clonal expansion of CD4+ and CD8+ blood T cells by week 6 at 0.1 to 3.0 mg/kg. In CD8+ T cells, expanded clones were on average more numerous than in CD4+.

Method: immunoSEQ multiplex PCR; TCRdb's copy keeps in-frame clones and lacks some. The data contain 25,000 to 30,000 clones, around three quarters of them singletons. The sequencing here drew on CD4+ or CD8+ T cells sorted from blood, taken in a trial of the OX40 agonist ivuxolimab. J is TRBJ2-7 and V is TRBV30, with 10 bases matching TRBD2. The receptor was derived from an adult with an advanced solid tumor such as melanoma, head and neck, liver or kidney cancer. The CDR3: CAWKLAGSSYEQYF. DNA of the CDR3: TGTGCCTGGAAACTAGCGGGGAGCTCCTACGAGCAGTACTTC.